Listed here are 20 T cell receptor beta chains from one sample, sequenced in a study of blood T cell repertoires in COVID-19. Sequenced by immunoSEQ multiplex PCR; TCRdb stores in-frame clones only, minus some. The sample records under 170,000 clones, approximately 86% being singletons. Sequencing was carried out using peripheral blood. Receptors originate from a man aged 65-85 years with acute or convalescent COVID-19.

The CDR3 reads CASGNPGGSEQFF. In nucleotides, the CDR3 is TGTGCTAGTGGTAATCCTGGGGGGAGTGAGCAGTTCTTC. V gene TRBV12-5 combines with J gene TRBJ2-1; possibly TRBD2 for D (6 bases). V lost 5 bases and J 9 bases, leaving 14 bases between the germline ends. This CDR3 contains 13 residues. Germline V gene sequence: CDR1 LGHNT, CDR2 FRNRAP. Filled out from reference TRBV12-5 and TRBJ2-1, the complete variable domain reads DARVTQTPRHKVTEMGQEVTMRCQPILGHNTVFWYRQTMMQGLELLAYFRNRAPLDDSGMPKDRFSAEMPDATLATLKIQPSEPRDSAVYFCASGNPGGSEQFFGPGTRLTVL.

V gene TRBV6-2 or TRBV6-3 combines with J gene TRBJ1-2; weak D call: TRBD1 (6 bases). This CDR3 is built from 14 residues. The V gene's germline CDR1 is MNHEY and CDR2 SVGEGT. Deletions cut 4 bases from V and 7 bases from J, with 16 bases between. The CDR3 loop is CASSLPGDLIGYTF. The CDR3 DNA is TGTGCCAGCAGTTTACCAGGGGATTTAATTGGCTACACCTTC.

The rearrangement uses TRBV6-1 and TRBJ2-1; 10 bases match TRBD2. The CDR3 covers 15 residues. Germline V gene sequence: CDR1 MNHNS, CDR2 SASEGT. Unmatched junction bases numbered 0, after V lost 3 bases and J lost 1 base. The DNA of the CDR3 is TGTGCCAGCAGTGATAGCGGGAGGTCCTACAATGAGCAGTTCTTC. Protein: CASSDSGRSYNEQFF.

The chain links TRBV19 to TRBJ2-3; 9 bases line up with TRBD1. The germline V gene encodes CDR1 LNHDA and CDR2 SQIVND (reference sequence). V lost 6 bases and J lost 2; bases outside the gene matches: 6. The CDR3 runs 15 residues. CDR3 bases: TGTGCCAGTAGGCGACAGGGGGACTACACAGATACGCAGTATTTT. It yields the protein CASRRQGDYTDTQYF.

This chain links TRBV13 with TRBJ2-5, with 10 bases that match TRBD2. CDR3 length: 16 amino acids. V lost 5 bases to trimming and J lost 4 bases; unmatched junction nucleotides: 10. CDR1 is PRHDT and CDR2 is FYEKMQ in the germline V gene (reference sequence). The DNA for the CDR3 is TGTGCCAGCAGCACCCAGAGCGGGAGGGCCATAGAGACCCAGTACTTC. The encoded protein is CASSTQSGRAIETQYF.

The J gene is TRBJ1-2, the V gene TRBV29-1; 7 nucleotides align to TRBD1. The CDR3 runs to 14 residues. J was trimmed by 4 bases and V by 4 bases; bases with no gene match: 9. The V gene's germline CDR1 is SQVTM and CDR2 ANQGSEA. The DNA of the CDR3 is TGCAGCGTTGCAGAGGACAGGAACCTCTATGGCTACACCTTC. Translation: CSVAEDRNLYGYTF.

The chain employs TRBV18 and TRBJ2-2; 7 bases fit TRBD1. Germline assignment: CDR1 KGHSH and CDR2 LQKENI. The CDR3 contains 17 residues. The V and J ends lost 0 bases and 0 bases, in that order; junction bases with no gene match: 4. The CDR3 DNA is TGTGCCAGCTCACCACCCAGGGGGAGCGCGAACACCGGGGAGCTGTTTTTT. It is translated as CASSPPRGSANTGELFF.

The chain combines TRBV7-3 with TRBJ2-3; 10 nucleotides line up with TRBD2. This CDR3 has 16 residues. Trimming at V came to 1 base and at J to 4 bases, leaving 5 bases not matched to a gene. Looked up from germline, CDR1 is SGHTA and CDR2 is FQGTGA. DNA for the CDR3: TGTGCCAGCAGCTTAAGAGCTAGCGGGAGCCCAGATACGCAGTATTTT. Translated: CASSLRASGSPDTQYF.

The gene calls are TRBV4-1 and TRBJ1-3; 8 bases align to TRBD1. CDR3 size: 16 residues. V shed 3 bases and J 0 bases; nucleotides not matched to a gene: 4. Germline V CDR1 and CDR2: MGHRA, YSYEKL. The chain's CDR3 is CASSHRQGFSGNTIYF. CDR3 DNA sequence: TGCGCCAGCAGCCATCGACAGGGGTTCTCTGGAAACACCATATATTTT.

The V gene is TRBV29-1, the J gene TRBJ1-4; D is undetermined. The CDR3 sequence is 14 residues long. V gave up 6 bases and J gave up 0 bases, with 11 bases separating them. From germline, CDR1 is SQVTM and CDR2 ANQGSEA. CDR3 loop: CSVSPTATNEKLFF. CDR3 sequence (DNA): TGCAGCGTGTCCCCGACTGCAACTAATGAAAAACTGTTTTTT.

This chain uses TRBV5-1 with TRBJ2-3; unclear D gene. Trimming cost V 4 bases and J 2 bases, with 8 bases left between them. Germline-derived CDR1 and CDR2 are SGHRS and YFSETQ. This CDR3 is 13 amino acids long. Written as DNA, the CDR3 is TGCGCCAGCAGCCCGGAGAACACAGATACGCAGTATTTT. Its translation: CASSPENTDTQYF.

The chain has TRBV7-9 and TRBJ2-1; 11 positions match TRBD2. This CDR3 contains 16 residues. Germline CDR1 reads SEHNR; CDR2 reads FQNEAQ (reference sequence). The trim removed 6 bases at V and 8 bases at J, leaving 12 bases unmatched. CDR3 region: CASSSVAGGPGYEQFF. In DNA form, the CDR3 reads TGTGCCAGCAGTTCCGTAGCGGGAGGGCCCGGCTATGAGCAGTTCTTC. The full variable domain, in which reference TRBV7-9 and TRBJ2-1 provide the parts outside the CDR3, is DTGVSQNPRHKITKRGQNVTFRCDPISEHNRLYWYRQTLGQGPEFLTYFQNEAQLEKSRLLSDRFSAERPKGSFSTLEIQRTEQGDSAMYLCASSSVAGGPGYEQFFGPGTRLTVL.

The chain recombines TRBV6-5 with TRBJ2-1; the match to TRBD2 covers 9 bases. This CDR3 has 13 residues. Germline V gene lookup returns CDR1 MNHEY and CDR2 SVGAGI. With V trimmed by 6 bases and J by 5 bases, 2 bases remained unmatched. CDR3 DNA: TGTGCCAGCAGGTCTAGCGGGAACAATGAGCAGTTCTTC. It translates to CASRSSGNNEQFF.

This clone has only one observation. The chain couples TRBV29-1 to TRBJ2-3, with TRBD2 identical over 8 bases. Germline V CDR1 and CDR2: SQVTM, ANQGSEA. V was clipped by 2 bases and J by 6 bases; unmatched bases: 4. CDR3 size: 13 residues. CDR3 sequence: CSVEQAGADTQYF. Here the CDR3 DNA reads TGCAGCGTTGAACAAGCGGGAGCGGATACGCAGTATTTT.

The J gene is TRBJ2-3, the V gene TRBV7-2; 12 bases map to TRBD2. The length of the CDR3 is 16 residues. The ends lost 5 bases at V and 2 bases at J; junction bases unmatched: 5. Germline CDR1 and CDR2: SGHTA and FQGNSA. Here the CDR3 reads CASSPRLAGDTDTQYF. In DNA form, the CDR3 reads TGTGCCAGCAGCCCCCGACTAGCGGGAGACACAGATACGCAGTATTTT.

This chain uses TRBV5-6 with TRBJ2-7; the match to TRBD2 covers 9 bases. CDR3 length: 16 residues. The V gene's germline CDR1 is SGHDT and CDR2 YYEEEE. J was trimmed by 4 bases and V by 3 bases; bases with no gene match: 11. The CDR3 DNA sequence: TGTGCCAGCAGCTCCGCCTTTAGCGGGAGATTTTACGAGCAGTACTTC. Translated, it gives CASSSAFSGRFYEQYF. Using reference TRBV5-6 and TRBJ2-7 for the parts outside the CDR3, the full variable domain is DAGVTQSPTHLIKTRGQQVTLRCSPKSGHDTVSWYQQALGQGPQFIFQYYEEEERQRGNFPDRFSGHQFPNYSSELNVNALLLGDSALYLCASSSAFSGRFYEQYFGPGTRLTVT.

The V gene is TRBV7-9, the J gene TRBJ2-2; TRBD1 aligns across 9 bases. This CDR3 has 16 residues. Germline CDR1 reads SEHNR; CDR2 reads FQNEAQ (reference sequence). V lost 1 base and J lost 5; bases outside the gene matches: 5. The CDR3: CASSLGGQGNTGELFF. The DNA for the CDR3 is TGTGCCAGCAGCTTAGGGGGACAGGGAAATACCGGGGAGCTGTTTTTT.

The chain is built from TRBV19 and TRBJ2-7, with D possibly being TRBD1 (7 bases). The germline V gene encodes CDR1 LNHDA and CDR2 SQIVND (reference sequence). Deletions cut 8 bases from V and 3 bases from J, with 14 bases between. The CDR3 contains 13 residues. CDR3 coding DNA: TGTGCCAGTTCCGGGAGACAGGGCTACGAGCAGTACTTC. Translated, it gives CASSGRQGYEQYF.

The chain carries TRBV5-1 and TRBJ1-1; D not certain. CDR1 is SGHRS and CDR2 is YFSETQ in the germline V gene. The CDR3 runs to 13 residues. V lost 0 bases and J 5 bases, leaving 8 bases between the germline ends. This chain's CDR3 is CASSLEGGTEAFF. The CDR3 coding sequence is TGCGCCAGCAGCTTGGAGGGAGGGACTGAAGCTTTCTTT. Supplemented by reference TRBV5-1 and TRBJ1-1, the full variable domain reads KAGVTQTPRYLIKTRGQQVTLSCSPISGHRSVSWYQQTPGQGLQFLFEYFSETQRNKGNFPGRFSGRQFSNSRSEMNVSTLELGDSALYLCASSLEGGTEAFFGQGTRLTVV.

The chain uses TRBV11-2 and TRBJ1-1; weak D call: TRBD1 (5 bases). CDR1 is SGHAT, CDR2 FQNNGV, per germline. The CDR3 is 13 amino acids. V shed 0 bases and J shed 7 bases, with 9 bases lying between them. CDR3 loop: CASSLDFGGEAFF. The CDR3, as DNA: TGTGCCAGCAGCTTAGATTTCGGGGGTGAAGCTTTCTTT.